What follows describes a single TCR beta chain. Its cognate antigen is unknown. Each CDR3 protein gets one entry after TCRdb re-called the RT-PCR reads with MiXCR. The sample gives about 830,000 distinct CDR3 sequences, approximately 17% of which show up once; approximately 10% is in the top ten. The data are from a study of response to subunit inactivated influenza vaccine. Study-wide results and caveats: The authors proposed limited new T cell recruitment per seasonal influenza vaccination.

From germline, CDR1 is SGHVS and CDR2 FQNEAQ. Trimming pared 3 bases from V and 1 base from J, leaving 10 bases between. The CDR3 consists of 15 residues. The sequencing used PBMCs from blood, collected 5 days after vaccination. This chain connects TRBV7-8 to TRBJ1-5, with D unresolved. The source of this sequence is a man between 50 and 59 years old who received an inactivated influenza vaccine. The CDR3 nucleotides are TGTGCCAGCAGCTTTTTGGCAAACAGCAATCAGCCCCAGCATTTT. It encodes CASSFLANSNQPQHF.